Below, 10 T cell receptor beta chains from the same sample are listed, as sequenced in a study of OX40 agonist ivuxolimab in advanced cancers. Measured with immunoSEQ multiplex PCR; TCRdb has only the in-frame clones, and not every one. The sample lists tens of thousands of clones, approximately 86% occurring once. This specimen consisted of CD4+ or CD8+ T cells sorted from blood, obtained in a trial of the OX40 agonist ivuxolimab. These receptor sequences come from an adult with an advanced solid tumor such as melanoma, head and neck, liver or kidney cancer.

The V and J genes are TRBV4-3 and TRBJ2-7; D is uncertain. Germline CDR1 and CDR2: LGHNA and YSLEER. The CDR3 is made up of 15 amino acids. V shed 0 bases and J shed 0 bases, with 9 bases lying between them. This CDR3 is CASSQESQPSYEQYF. The CDR3 DNA reads TGCGCCAGCAGCCAAGAGAGTCAGCCCTCCTACGAGCAGTACTTC.

The rearrangement links TRBV5-5 to TRBJ1-5; TRBD1 is a possible D gene (5 bases). This CDR3 has 14 amino acids. Germline CDR1 and CDR2: SGHKS and YYEKEE (reference sequence). V shed 0 bases and J shed 9 bases, with 13 bases lying between them. CDR3 protein: CASSLGQSYRPQHF. CDR3 DNA sequence: TGTGCCAGCAGCTTGGGACAGTCATATCGGCCCCAGCATTTT.

The V call is TRBV5-1, the J call TRBJ2-1, with unresolved D. From germline, CDR1 is SGHRS and CDR2 YFSETQ. The CDR3 sequence is 14 residues long. V dropped 0 bases and J dropped 4 bases, with 8 bases sitting between them. This CDR3 is CASSLDPGYNEQFF. As DNA, the CDR3 is TGCGCCAGCAGCTTGGATCCGGGTTACAATGAGCAGTTCTTC.

V gene TRBV5-5 combines with J gene TRBJ2-3, with D uncertain. The CDR3 has 15 residues. The ends were cut back, 2 bases at V and 5 bases at J, with 15 bases in the middle. Germline loops: CDR1 SGHKS, CDR2 YYEKEE (reference sequence). DNA for the CDR3: TGTGCCAGCAGCTTCCCCGGATCAGCAGGAGATACGCAGTATTTT. It encodes CASSFPGSAGDTQYF.

The chain has TRBV7-9 and TRBJ2-7, with 10 positions matching TRBD1. Germline V gives CDR1 SEHNR, CDR2 FQNEAQ (reference sequence). This CDR3 is built from 15 residues. The ends lost 5 bases at V and 2 bases at J; junction bases unmatched: 6. The DNA of the CDR3 is TGTGCCAGCAGCCCCTGGACAGGGGGAGCCTACGAGCAGTACTTC. This translates into CASSPWTGGAYEQYF.

The V call is TRBV7-2, the J call TRBJ2-3, with 9 positions matching TRBD2. CDR3 size: 17 residues. Per germline, CDR1 SGHTA and CDR2 FQGNSA. V gave up 1 base and J gave up 5 bases; unmatched junction bases: 10. The CDR3 sequence: CASSLGWRGGAEDTQYF. Written as DNA, the CDR3 is TGTGCCAGCAGCTTAGGGTGGCGCGGGGGGGCCGAAGATACGCAGTATTTT.

The chain is built from TRBV27 and TRBJ2-3; 9 bases align to TRBD2. V shed 9 bases and J 8 bases; nucleotides not matched to a gene: 6. The CDR3 has 12 amino acids. Germline CDR1 and CDR2: MNHEY and SMNVEV (reference sequence). This CDR3 reads CASRAGGLTQYF. CDR3 nucleotide sequence: TGTGCCAGTAGAGCGGGGGGCCTTACGCAGTATTTT.

The chain employs TRBV5-1 and TRBJ2-1, with D possibly TRBD2 on 5 matching bases. Trimming took off 0 bases at V and 0 bases at J, with 19 bases between the two ends. Looked up from germline, CDR1 is SGHRS and CDR2 is YFSETQ. The CDR3 length is 19 residues. The CDR3 region is CASSLGGLQAQSSYNEQFF. The DNA of the CDR3 is TGCGCCAGCAGCTTGGGTGGACTCCAAGCCCAAAGCTCCTACAATGAGCAGTTCTTC. Full variable domain (remainder filled in from reference TRBV5-1 and TRBJ2-1): KAGVTQTPRYLIKTRGQQVTLSCSPISGHRSVSWYQQTPGQGLQFLFEYFSETQRNKGNFPGRFSGRQFSNSRSEMNVSTLELGDSALYLCASSLGGLQAQSSYNEQFFGPGTRLTVL.

The V and J genes are TRBV28 and TRBJ2-1; maybe TRBD1 (6 bases). This CDR3 spans 15 amino acids. CDR1 and CDR2 (germline): MDHEN, SYDVKM. V was pared by 3 bases and J by 5 bases, with 14 bases between. CDR3 protein: CASSLMGATHNEQFF. CDR3 sequence (DNA): TGTGCCAGCAGTTTGATGGGGGCGACCCACAATGAGCAGTTCTTC. Filled out from reference TRBV28 and TRBJ2-1, the complete variable domain reads DVKVTQSSRYLVKRTGEKVFLECVQDMDHENMFWYRQDPGLGLRLIYFSYDVKMKEKGDIPEGYSVSREKKERFSLILESASTNQTSMYLCASSLMGATHNEQFFGPGTRLTVL.

The chain employs TRBV6-1 and TRBJ2-3; 10 bases fit TRBD2. Germline values: CDR1 MNHNS, CDR2 SASEGT. V dropped 1 base and J dropped 0; count of bases not matched to a gene: 1. The CDR3 is 16 residues long. In DNA, the CDR3 is TGTGCCAGCAGTGAAGTAGCGGGGGGAAGCACAGATACGCAGTATTTT. Protein product: CASSEVAGGSTDTQYF.